This T cell receptor (beta chain) came from a study of shared clonotypes between healthy human individuals. Libraries were prepared by immunoSEQ multiplex PCR; TCRdb keeps only in-frame clonotypes and omits some of them. The profile shows fewer than 600,000 clones, roughly 78% of them singletons. Trimming pared 0 bases from V and 13 bases from J, leaving 18 bases between. This CDR3 is built from 13 residues. Per the germline V gene, CDR1 is GTSNPN and CDR2 is SVGIG (reference sequence). Sequencing used PBMCs. V usage is TRBV30 and J usage is TRBJ1-2; perhaps TRBD1 as D (6 bases). The clonotype comes from a woman in her forties in good health. Some clones in this sample may be carry-over from other donors' samples. CDR3: CAWSVQGLSGVTF. In nucleotides, the CDR3 is TGTGCCTGGAGTGTACAGGGCCTAAGCGGGGTCACCTTC.